This entry lists 30 T cell receptor beta chains sequenced from one sample in a study of blood T cell repertoires in COVID-19. Method: immunoSEQ multiplex PCR; TCRdb's copy keeps in-frame clones and lacks some. The top ten hold 1% to 1.5% of the sample, which has about 300,000 clones, 70% to 90% seen once. Sequencing was performed on peripheral blood. All receptors come from an older man with acute or convalescent COVID-19.

This chain links TRBV6-2 or TRBV6-3 with TRBJ2-5; 10 bases match TRBD1. Trimming at V came to 0 bases and at J to 3 bases, leaving 4 bases not matched to a gene. CDR1 MNHEY and CDR2 SVGEGT come from the germline V gene. The CDR3 is made up of 16 amino acids. CDR3 nucleotides: TGTGCCAGCAGTTACTCGACAGGGGGCGCCGAAGAGACCCAGTACTTC. Translation gives CASSYSTGGAEETQYF.

The chain employs TRBV6-2 or TRBV6-3 and TRBJ2-5, with a weak D call TRBD2 (6 bases). The CDR3 is 13 amino acids. Germline CDR1 and CDR2: MNHEY and SVGEGT. V was clipped by 7 bases and J by 5 bases, with 14 bases between them. CDR3 residues: CASTPGLWETQYF. For the CDR3, the DNA is TGTGCCAGCACCCCGGGACTCTGGGAGACCCAGTACTTC.

The genes are TRBV30 and TRBJ1-2; 8 nucleotides align to TRBD1. Germline V gives CDR1 GTSNPN, CDR2 SVGIG (reference sequence). V dropped 1 base and J dropped 7; count of bases not matched to a gene: 2. The CDR3 is 12 amino acids. The CDR3: CAWSARGLGYTF. The CDR3 DNA reads TGTGCCTGGAGTGCCAGGGGGCTTGGCTACACCTTC.

The chain links TRBV10-3 to TRBJ2-1; a weak D match, TRBD1 (6 bases). Germline values: CDR1 ENHRY, CDR2 SYGVKD. There are 15 residues in the CDR3. V lost 2 bases and J 7 bases, leaving 15 bases between the germline ends. Written as DNA, the CDR3 is TGTGCCATCAGTGAGGAACAGGGCGGATGGAATGAGCAGTTCTTC. The encoded protein is CAISEEQGGWNEQFF.

V gene TRBV2 combines with J gene TRBJ1-2; D unresolved. V lost 7 bases, J lost 0 bases, and 18 bases lay in between. Germline V gene sequence: CDR1 SNHLY, CDR2 FYNNEI. The CDR3 runs to 16 residues. The CDR3 sequence is CASITQRALTNYGYTF. DNA of the CDR3: TGTGCCAGCATCACACAGAGAGCACTTACTAACTATGGCTACACCTTC. The full variable domain, rest sourced from reference TRBV2 and TRBJ1-2, is EPEVTQTPSHQVTQMGQEVILRCVPISNHLYFYWYRQILGQKVEFLVSFYNNEISEKSEIFDDQFSVERPDGSNFTLKIRSTKLEDSAMYFCASITQRALTNYGYTFGSGTRLTVV.

Here the CDR3 DNA reads TGTGCCAGCAGCCAAGATTACGGGGGGCGAGGGTTCTTC. Its protein product is CASSQDYGGRGFF. The V gene is TRBV3-1 (or the pseudogene TRBV3-2), the J gene TRBJ2-1; maybe TRBD2 (7 bases). The CDR3 contains 13 residues. The germline gives CDR1 LGHDT, CDR2 YNNKEL (reference sequence). Deletions cut 0 bases from V and 15 bases from J, with 15 bases between.

This rearrangement joins TRBV9 to TRBJ1-4; D not certain. The CDR3 is 15 amino acids. Per germline, CDR1 SGDLS and CDR2 YYNGEE. The V gene lost 0 bases and the J gene lost 7 bases, with 13 bases spanning the gap. CDR3 protein: CASSVETSPGEKLFF. In DNA, the CDR3 is TGTGCCAGCAGCGTAGAGACCTCCCCGGGTGAAAAACTGTTTTTT.

V usage is TRBV28 and J usage is TRBJ2-3, with TRBD1 as a possible D gene (6 bases). Germline CDR1 MDHEN, CDR2 SYDVKM. The V gene lost 5 bases and the J gene lost 4 bases, with 10 bases spanning the gap. The CDR3 has 13 residues. The chain's CDR3 is CASSPPGADTQYF. The DNA for the CDR3 is TGTGCCAGCAGTCCCCCAGGGGCAGATACGCAGTATTTT.

This chain connects TRBV3-1 (or the pseudogene TRBV3-2) to TRBJ1-2; D unclear. The CDR3 loop spans 14 amino acids. CDR1 LGHDT and CDR2 YNNKEL come from the germline V gene (reference sequence). V lost 1 base and J lost 2, with 8 bases in between. CDR3 in amino acids: CASSQAGANYGYTF. CDR3 sequence (DNA): TGTGCCAGCAGCCAAGCGGGAGCCAACTATGGCTACACCTTC.

V usage is TRBV11-2 and J usage is TRBJ2-7; D possibly corresponds to TRBD2 (5 bases). The V gene's germline CDR1 is SGHAT and CDR2 FQNNGV. CDR3 length: 14 residues. Deletions cut 5 bases from V and 2 bases from J, with 13 bases between. The CDR3 protein is CASSPKADPYEQYF. The CDR3 nucleotides read TGTGCCAGCAGCCCCAAAGCGGACCCCTACGAGCAGTACTTC.

This clone was seen more than once but under ten times. Other DNA sequences in this specimen translate into the identical CDR3. This chain connects TRBV5-1 to TRBJ2-1; 16 bases map to TRBD2. The V and J ends lost 3 bases and 1 base, in that order; junction bases with no gene match: 4. This CDR3 has 18 residues. Germline V CDR1 and CDR2: SGHRS, YFSETQ. CDR3 protein: CASSSGLAGGPSYNEQFF. The CDR3 DNA follows: TGCGCCAGCAGCTCGGGACTAGCGGGAGGGCCATCCTACAATGAGCAGTTCTTC.

The genes are TRBV28 and TRBJ1-1; D remains ambiguous. The CDR3 runs 12 residues. The ends were cut back, 4 bases at V and 3 bases at J, with 6 bases in the middle. Germline values: CDR1 MDHEN, CDR2 SYDVKM. CDR3 loop: CASSSVYTEAFF. CDR3 DNA sequence: TGTGCCAGCAGTTCCGTCTACACTGAAGCTTTCTTT.

The gene calls are TRBV28 and TRBJ1-3, with D possibly TRBD1 on 6 matching bases. The germline CDR1 and CDR2 sequences are MDHEN and SYDVKM. The length of the CDR3 is 16 residues. V lost 2 bases and J lost 1, with 12 bases in between. The CDR3 reads CASSLRGGSSGNTIYF. The DNA of the CDR3 is TGTGCCAGCAGTTTAAGGGGGGGTTCGTCTGGAAACACCATATATTTT.

This chain connects TRBV2 to TRBJ2-3; 9 nucleotides agree with TRBD1. The germline gives CDR1 SNHLY, CDR2 FYNNEI. This CDR3 spans 15 amino acids. V lost 4 bases to trimming and J lost 3 bases; unmatched junction nucleotides: 5. The CDR3 here is CASSGQGGGTDTQYF. The CDR3 nucleotides are TGTGCCAGCAGTGGACAGGGGGGTGGTACAGATACGCAGTATTTT. Full variable domain (missing parts from reference TRBV2 and TRBJ2-3): EPEVTQTPSHQVTQMGQEVILRCVPISNHLYFYWYRQILGQKVEFLVSFYNNEISEKSEIFDDQFSVERPDGSNFTLKIRSTKLEDSAMYFCASSGQGGGTDTQYFGPGTRLTVL.

This clone is a singleton in its sample. J is TRBJ1-1 and V is TRBV5-1; D is undetermined. Per the germline V gene, CDR1 is SGHRS and CDR2 is YFSETQ. The germline V and J ends were trimmed by 0 bases and 7 bases, with 7 bases remaining between them. The CDR3 has 12 amino acids. CDR3 residues: CASSLGFSEAFF. For the CDR3, the DNA is TGCGCCAGCAGCTTGGGTTTCAGTGAAGCTTTCTTT.

The chain carries TRBV29-1 and TRBJ2-7; no clear D gene. The germline V gene has CDR1 SQVTM and CDR2 ANQGSEA. The CDR3 is 14 amino acids. Trimming stripped 0 bases from V and 6 bases from J, with 15 bases between. The CDR3 DNA reads TGCAGCGTTGAAGATCCGGGTCGGGTTGGCGAGCAGTACTTC. Amino acid sequence: CSVEDPGRVGEQYF.

The chain joins TRBV4-2 to TRBJ2-5; TRBD1 aligns across 7 bases. V trimming: 3 bases; J trimming: 3 bases; junction bases outside the gene matches: 4. Looked up from germline, CDR1 is LGHNA and CDR2 is YNFKEQ. The CDR3 spans 14 residues. The CDR3 nucleotides read TGTGCCAGCAGCCATGCCGGGACAGAAGAGACCCAGTACTTC. It encodes CASSHAGTEETQYF.

This chain links TRBV4-3 with TRBJ1-2; 7 positions match TRBD1. The CDR3 sequence is 15 residues long. Per germline, CDR1 LGHNA and CDR2 YSLEER. The V gene end was trimmed by 3 bases and the J gene end by 7 bases; junction bases not matched to a gene: 11. This chain's CDR3 is CASSQGRQGARGYTF. The CDR3 DNA is TGCGCCAGCAGCCAGGGACGACAGGGCGCACGTGGCTACACCTTC.

The chain joins TRBV11-2 to TRBJ2-1; 9 bases fit TRBD1. The V segment lost 5 bases and the J segment 2 bases; nucleotides outside the gene matches: 7. This CDR3 region has 16 residues. Germline V CDR1 and CDR2: SGHAT, FQNNGV. CDR3 sequence reads: CASSPLGQGTYNEQFF. The DNA for the CDR3 is TGTGCCAGCAGCCCACTGGGACAGGGAACCTACAATGAGCAGTTCTTC.

This clone appeared a few times. This sequence joins TRBV12-2 and TRBJ1-5; whether TRBD1, the table's D call, matches the DNA was not checked. TRBV12-2 has pseudogene status. This CDR3 region has 14 residues. CDR3 in amino acids: CASRSADMNQPQHF. CDR3 DNA sequence: TGTGCAAGTCGCTCCGCGGACATGAATCAGCCCCAGCATTTT.

The V gene is TRBV19, the J gene TRBJ2-2; 10 bases agree with TRBD2. CDR1 and CDR2 from the germline V gene are LNHDA and SQIVND (reference sequence). Trimming removed 5 bases from V and 3 bases from J; junction bases left unmatched: 6. The CDR3 runs to 16 residues. CDR3 bases: TGTGCCAGTAGTCCCCAAGCGGGAGGGGACACCGGGGAGCTGTTTTTT. Translated: CASSPQAGGDTGELFF.

The J gene is TRBJ1-5, the V gene TRBV7-8; D possibly corresponds to TRBD1 (5 bases). Trimming removed 0 bases from V and 4 bases from J, with 10 bases in between. The CDR3 totals 15 residues. Germline V gives CDR1 SGHVS, CDR2 FQNEAQ. The CDR3, as DNA: TGTGCCAGCAGCTTAGCGCTGGGGGGTAATCAGCCCCAGCATTTT. Encoded protein: CASSLALGGNQPQHF. Supplemented by reference TRBV7-8 and TRBJ1-5, the full variable domain reads GAGVSQSPRYKVAKRGQDVALRCDPISGHVSLFWYQQALGQGPEFLTYFQNEAQLDKSGLPSDRFFAERPEGSVSTLKIQRTQQEDSAVYLCASSLALGGNQPQHFGDGTRLSIL.

The rearrangement uses TRBV20-1 and TRBJ2-7; D is uncertain. The germline CDR1 and CDR2 sequences are DFQATT and SNEGSKA (reference sequence). Trimming stripped 1 base from V and 4 bases from J, with 5 bases between. CDR3 length equals 11 residues. In nucleotides, the CDR3 is TGCAGTGCTAGAGCCCAGTACGAGCAGTACTTC. Its protein is CSARAQYEQYF.

V gene TRBV7-6 combines with J gene TRBJ1-6; unclear D gene. CDR1 and CDR2 from the germline V gene are SGHVS and FNYEAQ. This CDR3 is built from 15 residues. The V end lost 1 base, the J end lost 6 bases, and 10 bases lay between the germline ends. This chain's CDR3 is CASSLDRGGNSPLHF. The CDR3 region has the DNA TGTGCCAGCAGCTTAGACCGGGGAGGTAATTCACCCCTCCACTTT.

The chain has TRBV5-4 and TRBJ2-2; 7 nucleotides align to TRBD2. J gave up 0 bases and V 4 bases, and 6 bases lay outside the gene matches. CDR1 is SGHNT, CDR2 YYREEE, per germline (reference sequence). This CDR3 is built from 16 residues. CDR3 sequence: CASSPGGSANTGELFF. CDR3 coding DNA: TGTGCCAGCAGCCCGGGGGGTTCAGCGAACACCGGGGAGCTGTTTTTT. The full variable domain, completed using reference TRBV5-4 and TRBJ2-2, is ETGVTQSPTHLIKTRGQQVTLRCSSQSGHNTVSWYQQALGQGPQFIFQYYREEENGRGNFPPRFSGLQFPNYSSELNVNALELDDSALYLCASSPGGSANTGELFFGEGSRLTVL.

The chain carries TRBV9 and TRBJ2-7, with no clear D. The CDR3 contains 15 residues. Germline CDR1 is SGDLS and CDR2 is YYNGEE. V lost 4 bases, J lost 0 bases, and 14 bases lay in between. The CDR3 here is CASSPRLDVSYEQYF. The CDR3 nucleotides are TGTGCCAGCAGCCCTAGGTTGGATGTCTCCTACGAGCAGTACTTC.

This clone has just one count. The chain is built from TRBV6-5 and TRBJ2-7; maybe TRBD1 (6 bases). The germline CDR1 and CDR2 sequences are MNHEY and SVGAGI. The CDR3 contains 14 residues. V was clipped by 3 bases and J by 1 base, with 10 bases between them. CDR3 residues: CASSYFTGSYEQYF. CDR3 nucleotides: TGTGCCAGCAGTTATTTTACAGGGTCCTACGAGCAGTACTTC.

This chain joins TRBV7-2 and TRBJ1-2; D remains ambiguous. The CDR3 is made up of 13 amino acids. Trimming removed 2 bases from V and 1 base from J, with 5 bases in between. The germline CDR1 and CDR2 sequences are SGHTA and FQGNSA. The CDR3 DNA follows: TGTGCCAGCAGCTTAACATTTAACTATGGCTACACCTTC. As protein: CASSLTFNYGYTF. The complete variable domain, with remaining parts taken from reference TRBV7-2 and TRBJ1-2, reads GAGVSQSPSNKVTEKGKDVELRCDPISGHTALYWYRQSLGQGLEFLIYFQGNSAPDKSGLPSDRFSAERTGGSVSTLTIQRTQQEDSAVYLCASSLTFNYGYTFGSGTRLTVV.

This chain links TRBV9 with TRBJ2-3; 11 bases map to TRBD2. Germline loops: CDR1 SGDLS, CDR2 YYNGEE. This CDR3 spans 15 amino acids. J gave up 2 bases and V 3 bases, and 2 bases lay outside the gene matches. CDR3 protein: CASSALAGDTDTQYF. The DNA of the CDR3 is TGTGCCAGCAGCGCACTAGCGGGGGACACAGATACGCAGTATTTT. The full variable domain, its missing parts supplied by reference TRBV9 and TRBJ2-3, is DSGVTQTPKHLITATGQRVTLRCSPRSGDLSVYWYQQSLDQGLQFLIQYYNGEERAKGNILERFSAQQFPDLHSELNLSSLELGDSALYFCASSALAGDTDTQYFGPGTRLTVL.

In its sample, this clone was seen a few times. The rearrangement links TRBV6-5 to TRBJ1-2, with 7 bases that match TRBD1. Per germline, CDR1 MNHEY and CDR2 SVGAGI. The CDR3 totals 15 residues. The V and J ends lost 7 bases and 0 bases, in that order; junction bases with no gene match: 8. The CDR3 region has the DNA TGTGCCAGCACTTCAAACAGGGGAGCTAACTATGGCTACACCTTC. It is translated as CASTSNRGANYGYTF.